Below are 4 T cell receptor beta chains sequenced from a single sample in a study of blood T cells in healthy people across ages. Sample-barcoded 5' priming and a J-beta primer mix drove a second PCR of about 6 to 12 cycles. TCRdb re-called the 5' RACE reads with MiXCR, one entry per CDR3 protein. The sample has more than 800,000 distinct CDR3 sequences, roughly 45% seen once. The material sequenced was blood. These receptors were collected from a woman in her sixties in good health.

The V call is TRBV6-6, the J call TRBJ2-7, with D perhaps given as TRBD1 or TRBD2 (6 bases each). Deletions cut 6 bases from V and 2 bases from J, with 17 bases between. The germline V gene encodes CDR1 MNHNY and CDR2 SVGAGI (reference sequence). This CDR3 has 15 amino acids. The CDR3 reads CASRDLPGGPYEQYF. The CDR3 DNA reads as TGTGCCAGCAGGGATCTTCCCGGGGGCCCCTACGAGCAGTACTTC.

J is TRBJ1-2 and V is TRBV6-6; D may be TRBD1 (6 bases). This CDR3 has 12 residues. V lost 8 bases and J lost 4, with 11 bases in between. Germline V lookup: CDR1 MNHNY, CDR2 SVGAGI (reference sequence). The CDR3, as DNA: TGTGCCAGCGAACAGGGCCCCTATGGCTACACCTTC. Translation: CASEQGPYGYTF.

The chain joins TRBV5-1 to TRBJ2-1; TRBD1 agrees at 9 bases. Losses at the gene ends were 4 bases for V and 4 bases for J; bases not matched to a gene: 9. This CDR3 has 16 amino acids. CDR1 SGHRS and CDR2 YFSETQ come from the germline V gene. In DNA, the CDR3 is TGCGCCAGCAGCCAACTGGGACAGGGAGGATACAATGAGCAGTTCTTC. This encodes CASSQLGQGGYNEQFF.

In regard to this clonotype: A much larger clone sits a single nucleotide away, making a read error possible. This chain links TRBV12-3 or TRBV12-4 with TRBJ2-5; the D gene is possibly TRBD1 (6 bases). CDR3 length: 15 residues. The ends were cut back, 5 bases at V and 11 bases at J, with 24 bases in the middle. The CDR3 loop reads CASSAGQNPLHGQYF. In nucleotides, the CDR3 is TGTGCCAGCAGTGCCGGACAGAACCCACTCCACGGGCAGTACTTC.